This entry is about one T cell receptor beta chain. These data are taken from a study of blood T cell repertoires in COVID-19. Source study methods: Amplifying reference gene primers gave estimates of nucleated cell counts. Clones were read by immunoSEQ multiplex PCR, and TCRdb kept only the in-frame ones, dropping some. Clonal size and the V and J genes are those of that table, whereas D and trimming came from the DNA. The data show 200,000 to 300,000 clones, around four fifths seen once. The germline V gene encodes CDR1 SGHNT and CDR2 YYREEE (reference sequence). The V segment lost 1 base and the J segment 4 bases; nucleotides outside the gene matches: 11. CDR3 length equals 16 residues.

The V gene is TRBV5-4, the J gene TRBJ2-7; 7 bases map to TRBD2. Input material: peripheral blood. This clonotype was sampled from a man in his 60s with acute or convalescent COVID-19. DNA of the CDR3: TGTGCCAGCAGCTTGCCGGGAGGCTCCACAACATACGAGCAGTACTTC. Translated, it gives CASSLPGGSTTYEQYF.